A single sample gave rise to the 29 T cell receptor beta chains below, sequenced in a study of molecular identifiers for immune sequencing clone quantification. TCRdb recomputed calls from the PCR reads with MiXCR, one row per CDR3 protein. The sample shows about 65,000 distinct CDR3 sequences, around 20% of them seen only once. What was sequenced was naive CD8+ T cells from blood, with Jurkat cell RNA spiked in. Subset in this sample: FACS-sorted CD8+CD4-CCR7+CD45RA+ naive T cells. Receptors originate from a human donor in good health. Some libraries in this study had Jurkat cell RNA spiked in.

This clonotype was recorded many times. The gene calls are TRBV29-1 and TRBJ2-5; the D gene is possibly TRBD2 (6 bases). In germline, CDR1 is SQVTM, CDR2 ANQGSEA. V was shortened by 3 bases and J by 4 bases, with 21 bases between the two germline ends. The length of the CDR3 is 16 residues. The CDR3 loop reads CSVESPWLTRGETQYF. CDR3 DNA sequence: TGCAGCGTTGAGTCCCCTTGGTTGACTAGGGGAGAGACCCAGTACTTC.

At least ten counts were recorded for this clonotype. This rearrangement joins TRBV7-9 to TRBJ2-7; 7 bases are a match to TRBD2. This CDR3 comprises 16 residues. V lost 5 bases, J lost 2 bases, and 12 bases stayed unmatched. Germline loops: CDR1 SEHNR, CDR2 FQNEAQ (reference sequence). The CDR3 nucleotides read TGTGCCAGCAGCCCTACCAGGCGGGAGCAACCCTACGAGCAGTACTTC. Protein: CASSPTRREQPYEQYF.

A remark on this clonotype: It may be a read error: a sequence one base away is much more abundant. This chain uses TRBV7-8 with TRBJ2-3; 9 bases match TRBD2. The germline CDR1 and CDR2 sequences are SGHVS and FQNEAQ. This CDR3 contains 15 residues. CDR3: CASSLVSGSTDTQCF. Written as DNA, the CDR3 is TGTGCCAGCAGCTTAGTTAGCGGGAGCACAGATACGCAGTGTTTT.

The chain uses TRBV28 and TRBJ1-2; the D is unclear. This CDR3 contains 12 residues. V was cut by 5 bases and J by 2 bases, with 6 bases left in between. The germline V gene encodes CDR1 MDHEN and CDR2 SYDVKM. The CDR3 region has the DNA TGTGCCAGCAGTCCACAGAACTATGGCTACACCTTC. It yields the protein CASSPQNYGYTF.

The V gene is TRBV27, the J gene TRBJ2-3; D remains unclear. V lost 0 bases to trimming and J lost 6 bases, with 10 bases between them. The CDR3 consists of 14 residues. Looked up from germline, CDR1 is MNHEY and CDR2 is SMNVEV (reference sequence). The CDR3 reads CASSLSGLGDTQYF. CDR3 DNA: TGTGCCAGCAGTTTATCCGGCCTAGGGGATACGCAGTATTTT.

This clonotype has at least ten counts. V is TRBV4-1 and J is TRBJ1-1, with D unclear. Germline loops: CDR1 MGHRA, CDR2 YSYEKL. The CDR3 totals 16 residues. V was clipped by 1 base and J by 0 bases, with 12 bases between them. CDR3 nucleotide sequence: TGCGCCAGCAGCCAAGGTGTTCAATCCATGAACACTGAAGCTTTCTTT. As protein: CASSQGVQSMNTEAFF.

This clonotype was seen at least ten times. V usage is TRBV20-1 and J usage is TRBJ2-5; D is uncertain. V lost 5 bases to trimming and J lost 0 bases, with 10 bases between them. Germline-derived CDR1 and CDR2 are DFQATT and SNEGSKA (reference sequence). This CDR3 region has 13 residues. CDR3 in amino acids: CSASTLYQETQYF. The CDR3 region has the DNA TGCAGTGCTTCTACTCTGTACCAAGAGACCCAGTACTTC.

In regard to this clonotype: One base away lies a much larger clone, so this may be a sequencing read error. The chain uses TRBV18 and TRBJ2-7; 7 nucleotides agree with TRBD1. The CDR3 consists of 15 residues. Germline V gives CDR1 KGHSH, CDR2 LQKENI. The CDR3 region is CTSSPQGESTYEQYF. The CDR3 DNA is TGTACCAGCTCGCCCCAGGGGGAGAGCACCTACGAGCAGTACTTC.

V usage is TRBV27 and J usage is TRBJ1-1; D is undetermined. The length of the CDR3 is 16 residues. The V gene's germline CDR1 is MNHEY and CDR2 SMNVEV (reference sequence). V lost 5 bases and J 0 bases, leaving 16 bases between the germline ends. The CDR3, as DNA: TGTGCCAGCAGTCCCTCAGGTGGGGAATTGAACACTGAAGCTTTCTTT. It translates to CASSPSGGELNTEAFF.

This clonotype has at least ten counts. J is TRBJ2-7 and V is TRBV20-1; TRBD1 matches 7 bases. CDR3 length: 14 amino acids. Germline V CDR1 and CDR2: DFQATT, SNEGSKA (reference sequence). The ends lost 0 bases at V and 5 bases at J; junction bases unmatched: 7. The chain's CDR3 is CSARDFDRVDEQYF. The CDR3, as DNA: TGCAGTGCTAGAGACTTCGACAGGGTGGACGAGCAGTACTTC.

This clonotype was recorded many times. The chain is built from TRBV6-6 and TRBJ1-1, with a weak D call TRBD1 (5 bases). Germline-derived CDR1 and CDR2 are MNHNY and SVGAGI (reference sequence). The CDR3 has 13 amino acids. V was pared by 0 bases and J by 6 bases, with 8 bases between. Written as DNA, the CDR3 is TGTGCCAGCAGTTACTCGGGGGACCCTGAAGCTTTCTTT. Its protein product is CASSYSGDPEAFF.

V is TRBV20-1 and J is TRBJ2-3; the D is unclear. V gave up 0 bases and J gave up 2 bases, with 6 bases separating them. CDR3 size: 13 residues. The germline V gene has CDR1 DFQATT and CDR2 SNEGSKA (reference sequence). DNA for the CDR3: TGCAGTGCTAGAGAAGGGAACACAGATACGCAGTATTTT. Protein: CSAREGNTDTQYF.

This clonotype was counted at least ten times. The rearrangement joins TRBV20-1 to TRBJ2-2; perhaps TRBD2 as D (5 bases). The germline gives CDR1 DFQATT, CDR2 SNEGSKA (reference sequence). Trimming took 6 bases from V and 4 from J, leaving 15 bases between them. The length of the CDR3 is 14 residues. The CDR3 DNA is TGCAGTGCCCCTAGCACGGGTCGCACCGGGGAGCTGTTTTTT. Translation: CSAPSTGRTGELFF.

This clonotype was counted ten times or more. The rearrangement uses TRBV24-1 and TRBJ2-1, with 13 bases matching TRBD2. The CDR3 sequence is 18 residues long. V shed 4 bases, J shed 6 bases, and the junction held 11 bases outside the gene matches. CDR1 is KGHDR and CDR2 is SFDVKD in the germline V gene. CDR3 bases: TGTGCCACCAGTGACCCGCATGACACTAGCGGGAGGGTCAATGAGCAGTTCTTC. This codes for CATSDPHDTSGRVNEQFF.

For this clonotype: A much larger clonotype is one base distant, so this may be a read error. V is TRBV14 and J is TRBJ2-2; no clear D gene. The germline V gene has CDR1 SGHDN and CDR2 FVKESK. The CDR3 loop spans 12 amino acids. DNA for the CDR3: TGTGCCAACAGCCAATGGACCGGGGAGCTGTTTTTT. Residues: CANSQWTGELFF.

Only a few counts were recorded for this clonotype. A much larger clonotype is one base distant, so this may be a read error. V gene TRBV28 combines with J gene TRBJ2-3; D unclear. Per germline, CDR1 MDHEN and CDR2 SYDVKM. CDR3 size: 11 residues. The CDR3 DNA is TGTGCCAGCGGTTTCGCGGATACGCAGTATTTT. Its protein is CASGFADTQYF.

The rearrangement uses TRBV12-3 or TRBV12-4 and TRBJ2-3, with 10 bases fitting TRBD2. V lost 7 bases to trimming and J lost 1 base; unmatched junction nucleotides: 2. The CDR3 extends over 14 amino acids. CDR3 in DNA: TGTGCCAGCATCACTAGCGGGGGCACAGATACGCAGTATTTT. Its protein is CASITSGGTDTQYF.

The count of this clonotype is one. A much larger clone differs by one base, so this may be a read error. The V and J genes are TRBV7-7 and TRBJ2-1; TRBD2 might be the D (5 bases). CDR3 length: 15 residues. In germline, CDR1 is SSHAT, CDR2 FNYEAQ (reference sequence). In nucleotides, the CDR3 is TGTGCTAGCAGCTTTCGAATGGGAGTAGGCGATGAGCAGTTCTTC. Translation gives CASSFRMGVGDEQFF. Filled out from reference TRBV7-7 and TRBJ2-1, the complete variable domain reads GAGVSQSPRYKVTKRGQDVTLRCDPISSHATLYWYQQALGQGPEFLTYFNYEAQPDKSGLPSDRFSAERPEGSISTLTIQRTEQRDSAMYRCASSFRMGVGDEQFFGPGTRLTVL.

In the case of this clonotype: At one end the junction does not follow the germline gene, possibly because of a read error. The chain couples TRBV20-1 to TRBJ2-7, with a possible D match to TRBD2 (7 bases). Germline assignment: CDR1 DFQATT and CDR2 SNEGSKA (reference sequence). The CDR3 is 13 amino acids. CDR3 protein: CSATWGGSYVQYF. In DNA form, the CDR3 reads TGCAGTGCTACCTGGGGGGGCTCCTACGTGCAGTACTTC.

As to this clonotype: This may stem from a read error, because a much larger clone lies one nucleotide away. The rearrangement links TRBV20-1 to TRBJ2-7; D not resolved. This CDR3 has 14 residues. The germline V gene has CDR1 DFQATT and CDR2 SNEGSKA (reference sequence). Trimming cost V 0 bases and J 2 bases, with 11 bases left between them. The CDR3, as DNA: TGCAGTGCTAGAGATTTAAGAAATGCCTACGAGCAGTACTTC. The encoded protein is CSARDLRNAYEQYF.

As regards this clonotype: This may come from a read error, since a much larger clone is one base off. The rearrangement joins TRBV9 to TRBJ1-2; D unclear. This CDR3 has 14 amino acids. The V gene's germline CDR1 is SGDLS and CDR2 YYNGEE. CDR3 amino acids: CASSPYDSNYGYAF. CDR3 nucleotide sequence: TGTGCCAGCAGCCCTTACGATAGTAACTATGGCTACGCCTTC.

This clonotype appeared many times. The V and J genes are TRBV6-5 and TRBJ2-5; TRBD2 matches 11 bases. Looked up from germline, CDR1 is MNHEY and CDR2 is SVGAGI. With 2 bases clipped from V and 4 bases from J, the junction kept 12 bases outside the gene matches. This CDR3 has 18 residues. CDR3 in DNA: TGTGCCAGCAGTTACCCGATAGCGGGAGGGCTCAAAAGAGAGACCCAGTACTTC. Translated, it gives CASSYPIAGGLKRETQYF.

This chain's CDR3 is CSVGPAGGLNNEQFF. The CDR3 nucleotides are TGCAGCGTTGGACCAGCGGGAGGACTTAACAATGAGCAGTTCTTC. This chain links TRBV29-1 with TRBJ2-1, with 9 bases fitting TRBD2. The V gene's germline CDR1 is SQVTM and CDR2 ANQGSEA. The ends lost 4 bases at V and 5 bases at J; junction bases unmatched: 9. CDR3 length: 15 amino acids.

This clonotype came up many times. The chain uses TRBV27 and TRBJ2-3; 7 positions agree with TRBD2. Germline V lookup: CDR1 MNHEY, CDR2 SMNVEV (reference sequence). Unmatched junction bases numbered 9, after V lost 5 bases and J lost 4 bases. The CDR3 is 15 amino acids. CDR3 region: CASSQQAGRADTQYF. The DNA of the CDR3 is TGTGCCAGCAGTCAACAGGCAGGGAGGGCAGATACGCAGTATTTT.

The sample holds many counts of this clonotype. V gene TRBV7-2 combines with J gene TRBJ2-7, with a tentative D call TRBD1 (5 bases). This CDR3 has 15 amino acids. Trimming cost V 5 bases and J 1 base, with 15 bases left between them. CDR1 and CDR2 from the germline V gene are SGHTA and FQGNSA. The CDR3 DNA reads TGTGCCAGCAGCCAAAGTCCAGGGCGGTCCTACGAGCAGTACTTC. Translation gives CASSQSPGRSYEQYF.

The V gene is TRBV20-1, the J gene TRBJ2-1; D is possibly TRBD2 (6 bases). The CDR3 spans 14 residues. Trimming took off 0 bases at V and 0 bases at J, with 6 bases between the two ends. Germline loops: CDR1 DFQATT, CDR2 SNEGSKA (reference sequence). The CDR3, as DNA: TGCAGTGCTAGAGACGGGAGCTCCTACAATGAGCAGTTCTTC. Encoded protein: CSARDGSSYNEQFF.

This clonotype was recorded at least ten times. This sequence joins TRBV19 and TRBJ2-7; D unresolved. Germline values: CDR1 LNHDA, CDR2 SQIVND (reference sequence). This CDR3 is 13 amino acids long. V was shortened by 3 bases and J by 2 bases, with 8 bases between the two germline ends. The CDR3 loop is CASSIGLTYEQYF. Here the CDR3 DNA reads TGTGCCAGTAGTATTGGTCTGACCTACGAGCAGTACTTC.

As regards this clonotype: One base away lies a much larger clone, so this may be a sequencing read error. The chain links TRBV11-2 to TRBJ2-3; possibly TRBD1 for D (6 bases). The CDR3 spans 14 residues. Germline CDR1 and CDR2: SGHAT and FQNNGV. V lost 0 bases and J lost 6, with 10 bases in between. The CDR3 nucleotides are TGTGCCAGCAGCTTAGAGTACAGGGCCGATACGCAGTATTTT. Translated: CASSLEYRADTQYF.

This clonotype was detected many times. The chain recombines TRBV12-3 or TRBV12-4 with TRBJ2-1; D may be TRBD1 (6 bases). Trimming cost V 5 bases and J 10 bases, with 21 bases left between them. The CDR3 runs to 15 residues. CDR3 sequence reads: CASSPPGGGIMEQFF. The CDR3 bases are TGTGCCAGCAGTCCCCCTGGGGGCGGCATCATGGAGCAGTTCTTC.